Here is one T cell receptor (beta chain) with its context. The antigen is unknown. The data originate from a study of shared clonotypes between healthy human individuals. Overall study results and limits: Across subsets, estimated richness was generally greater for naive than for memory populations. All-four-donor shared clonotypes had higher generation probabilities than non-shared clonotypes did. Sample collection involved blood only; tissue repertoires are likely different.

Naive CD8 cells lacked CD45RO and underwent positive selection for CCR7, leaving out terminally differentiated effector memory CD45RA+ cells. This CDR3 region has 18 residues. CDR1 and CDR2 from the germline V gene are SGHVS and FNYEAQ. Trimming at V came to 5 bases and at J to 0 bases, leaving 10 bases not matched to a gene. The table came from immunoSEQ multiplex PCR; TCRdb's copy has only in-frame clones and leaves some out. The repertoire holds 450,000 to 700,000 clones, around 95% seen once, with over 0.09% in the top ten. The chain has TRBV7-6 and TRBJ2-6, with 7 bases identical to TRBD1. The specimen was naive CD8+ T cells sorted from blood. This TCR was sampled from a woman in her 30s in good health. The CDR3 loop reads CASSKAPGQISGANVLTF. In DNA, the CDR3 is TGTGCCAGCAGCAAAGCTCCGGGACAGATCTCTGGGGCCAACGTCCTGACTTTC.